The sequence of this T cell receptor beta chain was determined in a study of cytomegalovirus exposure and HLA in healthy donors. Notes on the study in general: HLA-A and HLA-B allele assignments for most subjects were reportedly predicted accurately using TCR beta sequences.

A word on this clone: Its antigen is currently unknown.

The CDR3 loop spans 15 amino acids. The J segment lost 10 bases and the V segment lost 5 bases, leaving 9 bases of the junction unmatched. CDR1 and CDR2 from the germline V gene are MNHEY and SMNVEV (reference sequence). The PCR made use of 60 Vbeta and 13 Jbeta primers. Using immunoSEQ multiplex PCR, the repertoire was profiled, and TCRdb retains in-frame clones only, with some absent. The table lists roughly 120,000 clones, approximately 69% of them singletons, with approximately 7% in the top ten. V is TRBV27 and J is TRBJ1-6; 9 bases fit TRBD1. The source is a man aged 40-49 years in good health and CMV-seropositive. Sequencing was done on a sample of PBMCs. The CDR3 DNA follows: TGTGCCAGCAGTGTCACGGACAGGGGTGGATCACCCCTCCACTTT. It codes for CASSVTDRGGSPLHF.